This T cell receptor beta chain was sequenced during a study of shared clonotypes between healthy human individuals. Study results and limitations: The sharing of 5% to 6.5% of naive CD4 clonotypes was seen across a handful of donors.

Naive-designated CD8 cells lacked CD45RO, were positively enriched for CCR7, and omitted terminally differentiated effector memory CD45RA+ cells. Measured with immunoSEQ multiplex PCR; TCRdb has only the in-frame clones, and not every one. Of millions of clones listed, about 95% were seen once; the top ten hold about 1.1%. The CDR3 consists of 11 residues. The V end lost 6 bases, the J end lost 7 bases, and 7 bases lay between the germline ends. Germline V lookup: CDR1 MNHEY, CDR2 SMNVEV (reference sequence). Remarks on this clone: The antigen remains unidentified.

J is TRBJ2-1 and V is TRBV27, with unresolved D. The sequence was collected from a man aged 18 to 35 in good health. Sequencing used naive CD8+ T cells sorted from blood. The CDR3 loop reads CASSWANEQFF. Here the CDR3 DNA reads TGTGCCAGCAGCTGGGCTAATGAGCAGTTCTTC.